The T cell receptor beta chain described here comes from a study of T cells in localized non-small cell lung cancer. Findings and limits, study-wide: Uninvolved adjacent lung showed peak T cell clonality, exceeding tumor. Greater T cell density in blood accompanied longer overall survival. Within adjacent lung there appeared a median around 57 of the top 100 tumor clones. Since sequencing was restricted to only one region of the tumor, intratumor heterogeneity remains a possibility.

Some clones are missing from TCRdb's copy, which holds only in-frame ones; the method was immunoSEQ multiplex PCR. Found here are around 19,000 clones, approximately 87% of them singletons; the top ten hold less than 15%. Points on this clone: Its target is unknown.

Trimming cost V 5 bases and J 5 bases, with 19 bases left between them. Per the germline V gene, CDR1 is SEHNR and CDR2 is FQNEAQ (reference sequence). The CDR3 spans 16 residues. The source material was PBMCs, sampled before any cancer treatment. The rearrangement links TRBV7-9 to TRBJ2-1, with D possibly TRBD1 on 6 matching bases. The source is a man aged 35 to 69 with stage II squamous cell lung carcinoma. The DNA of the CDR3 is TGTGCCAGCAGCCCCTCCGCGGCAGGGGTCGACAATGAGCAGTTCTTC. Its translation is CASSPSAAGVDNEQFF.